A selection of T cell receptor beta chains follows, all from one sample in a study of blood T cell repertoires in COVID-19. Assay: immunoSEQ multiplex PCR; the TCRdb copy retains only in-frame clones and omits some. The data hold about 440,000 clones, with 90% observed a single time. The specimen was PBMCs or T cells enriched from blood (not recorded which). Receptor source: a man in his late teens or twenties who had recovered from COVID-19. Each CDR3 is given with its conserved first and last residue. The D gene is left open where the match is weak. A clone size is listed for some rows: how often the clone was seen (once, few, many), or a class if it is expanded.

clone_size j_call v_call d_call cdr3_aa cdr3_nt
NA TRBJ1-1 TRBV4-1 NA CASSPGQKNTEAFF TGCGCCAGCAGCCCTGGCCAGAAGAACACTGAAGCTTTCTTT
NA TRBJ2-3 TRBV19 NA CASSVTVTDTQYF TGTGCCAGTAGTGTGACAGTTACAGATACGCAGTATTTT
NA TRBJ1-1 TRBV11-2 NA CASSLAGHEAFF TGTGCCAGCAGCTTGGCAGGGCATGAGGCTTTCTTT
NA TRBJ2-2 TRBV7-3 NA CASVESPNTGELFF TGTGCCAGCGTAGAGTCGCCGAACACCGGGGAGCTGTTTTTT
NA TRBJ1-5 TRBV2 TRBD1 CASRDRGARQPQHF TGTGCCAGCAGGGACAGGGGGGCTCGCCAGCCCCAGCATTTT
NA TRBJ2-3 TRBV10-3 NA CAISGRATDTQYF TGTGCCATCAGTGGGCGGGCCACAGATACGCAGTATTTT
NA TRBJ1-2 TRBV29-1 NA CSVDSGYGYTF TGCAGCGTTGATTCGGGCTATGGCTACACCTTC
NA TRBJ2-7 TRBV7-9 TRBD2 CASSPLSAGDPYEQYF TGTGCCAGCAGCCCTCTGAGTGCGGGAGATCCCTACGAGCAGTACTTC
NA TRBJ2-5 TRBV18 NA CASSLSTGVNGQETQYF TGTGCCAGCTCGCTATCCACGGGGGTAAACGGGCAAGAGACCCAGTACTTC
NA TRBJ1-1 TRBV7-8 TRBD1 CASSLAGQQNTEAFF TGTGCCAGCAGCTTAGCGGGACAGCAGAACACTGAAGCTTTCTTT
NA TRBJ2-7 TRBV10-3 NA CATSTGEGRGYEQYF TGTGCCACCTCCACGGGTGAGGGTCGGGGCTACGAGCAGTACTTC
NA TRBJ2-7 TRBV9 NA CASSVAGGAFYEQYF TGTGCCAGCAGCGTAGCTGGGGGGGCCTTCTACGAGCAGTACTTC
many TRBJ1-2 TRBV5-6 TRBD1 CASSPGTAYGYTF TGTGCCAGCAGCCCGGGGACAGCATATGGCTACACCTTC
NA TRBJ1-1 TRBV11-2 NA CASSPSMGGRTEAFF TGTGCCAGCAGCCCATCGATGGGGGGGAGGACTGAAGCTTTCTTT
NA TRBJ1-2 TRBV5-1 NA CASSLGGRGDEGYTF TGCGCCAGCAGCTTAGGGGGACGAGGGGACGAGGGCTACACCTTC
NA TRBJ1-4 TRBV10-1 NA CASSESREGRVGKLFF TGCGCCAGCAGTGAGTCGAGAGAAGGGAGGGTTGGAAAACTGTTTTTT
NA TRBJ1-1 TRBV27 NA CASSLDRSGGRLNTEAFF TGTGCCAGCAGTTTAGATCGTTCTGGGGGGAGATTGAACACTGAAGCTTTCTTT
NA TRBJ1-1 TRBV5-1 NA CASSLVMNTEAFF TGCGCCAGCAGCCTTGTAATGAACACTGAAGCTTTCTTT
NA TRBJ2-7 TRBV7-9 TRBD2 CASSGGTDSGFSYEQYF TGTGCCAGCAGCGGGGGGACCGATAGCGGGTTCTCCTACGAGCAGTACTTC
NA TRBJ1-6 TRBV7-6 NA CASSFQGSDSPLHF TGTGCCAGCAGCTTCCAGGGGTCGGATTCACCCCTCCACTTT
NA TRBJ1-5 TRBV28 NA CASRTGFSNQPQHF TGTGCCAGCAGGACAGGTTTTAGCAATCAGCCCCAGCATTTT
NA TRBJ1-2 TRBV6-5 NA CASSRQDPNYGYTF TGTGCCAGCAGCAGACAGGATCCTAACTATGGCTACACCTTC
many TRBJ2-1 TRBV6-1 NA CASSEILAPSYNEQFF TGTGCCAGCAGTGAAATTTTAGCGCCCTCCTACAATGAGCAGTTCTTC
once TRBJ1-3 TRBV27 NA CASSPTSSGNTIYF TGTGCCAGCAGTCCCACGAGTTCTGGAAACACCATATATTTT
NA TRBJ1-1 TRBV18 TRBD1 CASSPRRGLNTEAFF TGTGCCAGCTCACCTCGAAGGGGGCTGAACACTGAAGCTTTCTTT
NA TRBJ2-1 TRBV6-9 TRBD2 CASSYRSGRANEQFF TGTGCCAGCAGTTATCGTAGCGGGAGGGCCAATGAGCAGTTCTTC
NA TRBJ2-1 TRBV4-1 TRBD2 CASSQDMNQRGINEQFF TGCGCCAGCAGCCAAGATATGAACCAGCGGGGGATCAATGAGCAGTTCTTC
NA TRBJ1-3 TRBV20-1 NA CSASTGRLSGNTIYF TGCAGTGCTAGTACAGGGAGACTCTCTGGAAACACCATATATTTT
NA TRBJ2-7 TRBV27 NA CASGEGIGYEQYF TGTGCCAGCGGTGAGGGAATCGGCTACGAGCAGTACTTC
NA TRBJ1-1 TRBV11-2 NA CASSQQVGAFF TGTGCCAGCAGTCAACAGGTGGGAGCTTTCTTT
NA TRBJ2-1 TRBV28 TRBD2 CASSPLGTSMNNEQFF TGTGCCAGCAGTCCTCTGGGGACTAGTATGAACAATGAGCAGTTCTTC
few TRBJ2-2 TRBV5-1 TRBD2 CASSLLAGPDTGELFF TGCGCCAGCAGCCTCTTAGCGGGACCCGACACCGGGGAGCTGTTTTTT
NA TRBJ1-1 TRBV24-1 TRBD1 CATSIFWDRVNTEAFF TGTGCCACCAGTATCTTTTGGGACAGGGTGAACACTGAAGCTTTCTTT
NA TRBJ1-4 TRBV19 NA CASSIEYLREKLFF TGTGCCAGTAGTATAGAATACCTCAGAGAAAAACTGTTTTTT
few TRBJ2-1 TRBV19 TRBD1 CASSMGQGGINEQFF TGTGCCAGTAGTATGGGACAGGGGGGGATCAATGAGCAGTTCTTC
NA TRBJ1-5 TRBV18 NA CASSPYNQGSQPQHF TGTGCCAGCTCACCATATAATCAGGGTTCGCAGCCCCAGCATTTT
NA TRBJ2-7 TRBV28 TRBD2 CASSLGLAGGNEQYF TGTGCCAGCAGTTTAGGGTTAGCGGGAGGGAACGAGCAGTACTTC
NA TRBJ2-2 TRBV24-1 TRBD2 CATRILKVQREGGLITGELFF TGTGCCACCAGGATCCTGAAGGTGCAGCGGGAGGGTGGGTTGATCACTGGGGAGCTGTTTTTT
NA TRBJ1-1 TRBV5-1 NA CASSLAKEVNTEAFF TGCGCCAGCAGCTTGGCGAAGGAGGTGAACACTGAAGCTTTCTTT
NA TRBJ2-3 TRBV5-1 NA CASSIATGDTQYF TGCGCCAGCAGCATAGCCACAGGAGATACGCAGTATTTT
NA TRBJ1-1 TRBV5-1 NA CASSFHIGGNTEAFF TGCGCCAGCAGCTTTCATATCGGGGGGAACACTGAAGCTTTCTTT
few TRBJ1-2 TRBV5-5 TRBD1 CASSSLGTVYGYTF TGTGCCAGCAGCTCCCTAGGGACAGTCTATGGCTACACCTTC
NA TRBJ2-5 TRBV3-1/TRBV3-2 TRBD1 CASSPAPTGGETQYF TGTGCCAGCAGCCCAGCTCCGACAGGGGGAGAGACCCAGTACTTC
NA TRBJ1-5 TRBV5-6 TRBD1 CASSAGTGINQPQHF TGTGCCAGCAGCGCCGGGACAGGGATCAATCAGCCCCAGCATTTT
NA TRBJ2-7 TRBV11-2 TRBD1 CASSPNYLPTGAEQYF TGTGCCAGCAGCCCAAACTACCTCCCGACAGGGGCCGAGCAGTACTTC
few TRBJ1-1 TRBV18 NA CASSPGEAVRYEAFF TGTGCCAGCTCACCAGGTGAGGCAGTCCGGTATGAAGCTTTCTTT